The 30 T cell receptor beta chains below were found in one sample sequenced in a study of patients and donors after allogeneic stem cell transplantation. TCRdb processed the RT-PCR reads anew with MiXCR; each CDR3 protein has one entry. In the table there are around 30,000 distinct CDR3 sequences, 6.5% to 10% of which are singletons. Specimen: blood, either unsorted or a sorted T cell fraction (not recorded which). The origin of the receptors is a human donor who was either an allogeneic HSCT recipient or a stem cell or donor lymphocyte infusion donor (not recorded which). It is not recorded whose cells these are; they may come from a transplant donor.

This clonotype was seen repeatedly, ten times or more. The chain uses TRBV5-1 and TRBJ1-2; possible D gene TRBD1, 6 bases. V was clipped by 0 bases and J by 4 bases, with 13 bases between them. This CDR3 comprises 15 residues. Germline V gene data show CDR1 as SGHRS and CDR2 as YFSETQ. DNA of the CDR3: TGCGCCAGCAGCTTGGACGAAGGACAGCTCTATGGCTACACCTTC. It codes for CASSLDEGQLYGYTF.

This clonotype was seen at least ten times. The rearrangement links TRBV3-1 to TRBJ2-5, with TRBD2 matching over 7 bases. The CDR3 is 13 amino acids. The J segment lost 4 bases and the V segment lost 7 bases, leaving 6 bases of the junction unmatched. Germline lookup yields CDR1 LGHDT and CDR2 YNNKEL (reference sequence). The CDR3 is CASTQTGGETQYF. The CDR3 nucleotides are TGTGCCAGCACCCAGACGGGAGGAGAGACCCAGTACTTC.

This clonotype appeared many times. The chain employs TRBV15 and TRBJ2-3; D might be TRBD2 (7 bases). The V gene's germline CDR1 is LNHNV and CDR2 YYDKDF (reference sequence). V was cut by 5 bases and J by 3 bases, with 12 bases left in between. CDR3 length: 14 amino acids. CDR3 region: CATSGRGATDTQYF. The CDR3 DNA is TGTGCCACCAGCGGTCGGGGGGCGACAGATACGCAGTATTTT.

This clonotype was observed at least ten times. The rearrangement links TRBV27 to TRBJ2-3; 12 bases line up with TRBD2. The CDR3 totals 17 residues. V lost 3 bases to trimming and J lost 7 bases; unmatched junction nucleotides: 11. The germline V gene has CDR1 MNHEY and CDR2 SMNVEV (reference sequence). The CDR3 sequence: CASSLAWLAGGVNTQYF. CDR3 coding DNA: TGTGCCAGCAGTTTGGCGTGGCTAGCGGGAGGGGTTAATACGCAGTATTTT.

This clonotype was observed many times. CDR3 amino acids: CASSTTGTGGNTIYF. As DNA, the CDR3 is TGTGCCAGCAGCACAACCGGGACAGGGGGAAACACCATATATTTT. J is TRBJ1-3 and V is TRBV9; 9 bases fit TRBD1. Germline V gene data show CDR1 as SGDLS and CDR2 as YYNGEE. After removal of 4 bases from V and 4 bases from J, the junction contained 6 bases not matched to a gene. The CDR3 is 15 amino acids.

This clonotype was seen many times. The rearrangement joins TRBV4-1 to TRBJ1-1; D unresolved. Trimming left V 1 base short and J 8 bases short, with 11 bases between. The length of the CDR3 is 13 residues. Germline CDR1 reads MGHRA; CDR2 reads YSYEKL. CDR3 residues: CASSQVLGLEAFF. CDR3 DNA sequence: TGCGCCAGCAGCCAAGTTCTAGGGTTAGAAGCTTTCTTT.

This clonotype was picked up many times. This chain links TRBV12-3 or TRBV12-4 with TRBJ2-1; the match to TRBD2 covers 9 bases. The CDR3 is made up of 18 amino acids. The trim removed 1 base at V and 2 bases at J, leaving 9 bases unmatched. CDR3 in DNA: TGTGCCAGCAGTTTAGTTTATAGCGGGAGAGGGCCCTACAATGAGCAGTTCTTC. The encoded protein is CASSLVYSGRGPYNEQFF.

The chain has TRBV7-2 and TRBJ2-7; 8 bases line up with TRBD2. The end of the DNA is better explained by TRBJ2-1, so the J call may be wrong. Germline loops: CDR1 SGHTA, CDR2 FQGNSA. The CDR3 length is 14 residues. CDR3 DNA: TGTGCCAGCAGCTTACAGGGACTAGGGTACGAGCAGTTCTTC. Its protein is CASSLQGLGYEQFF.

This clonotype was detected only a few times. The chain carries TRBV19 and TRBJ1-5, with 12 bases identical to TRBD1. The germline gives CDR1 LNHDA, CDR2 SQIVND (reference sequence). The CDR3 loop spans 19 amino acids. With 0 bases clipped from V and 1 base from J, the junction kept 7 bases outside the gene matches. Here the CDR3 DNA reads TGTGCCAGTAGTATAGACCGGGACAGGGGGCACGCGAGCAATCAGCCCCAGCATTTT. Its protein product is CASSIDRDRGHASNQPQHF.

This clonotype was seen many times. The chain combines TRBV4-2 with TRBJ1-3; the D is unclear. Germline V gives CDR1 LGHNA, CDR2 YNFKEQ. V dropped 0 bases and J dropped 0 bases, with 6 bases sitting between them. This CDR3 has 15 residues. The CDR3 DNA is TGTGCCAGCAGCCAAGATAGGAGCTCTGGAAACACCATATATTTT. It yields the protein CASSQDRSSGNTIYF.

This chain connects TRBV5-1 to TRBJ2-7; 10 nucleotides agree with TRBD1. Germline V gene sequence: CDR1 SGHRS, CDR2 YFSETQ. V lost 4 bases to trimming and J lost 0 bases; unmatched junction nucleotides: 7. The length of the CDR3 is 16 residues. In nucleotides, the CDR3 is TGCGCCAGCAGCCCAAGGACAGGGGGTCCCTCCTACGAGCAGTACTTC. Its protein is CASSPRTGGPSYEQYF.

This clonotype was seen many times. The genes are TRBV7-3 and TRBJ2-3, with D possibly being TRBD1 (5 bases). Germline CDR1 SGHTA, CDR2 FQGTGA. The CDR3 runs to 14 residues. V lost 5 bases to trimming and J lost 2 bases, with 11 bases between them. The CDR3 bases are TGTGCCAGCAGCATAGACAGATACACAGATACGCAGTATTTT. Its protein product is CASSIDRYTDTQYF. The variable domain in full, completed from reference TRBV7-3 and TRBJ2-3, reads GAGVSQTPSNKVTEKGKYVELRCDPISGHTALYWYRQSLGQGPEFLIYFQGTGAADDSGLPNDRFFAVRPEGSVSTLKIQRTERGDSAVYLCASSIDRYTDTQYFGPGTRLTVL.

This clonotype was detected many times. The CDR3 loop is CASSSDRDQPQHF. The CDR3 nucleotides are TGTGCCAGCAGCTCGGACCGAGATCAGCCCCAGCATTTT. V and J are TRBV2 and TRBJ1-5; D is undetermined. V lost 6 bases, J lost 5 bases, and 11 bases lay in between. Germline V gives CDR1 SNHLY, CDR2 FYNNEI. This CDR3 region has 13 residues.

This clonotype has only a few counts. The gene calls are TRBV24-1 and TRBJ2-2; D gene ambiguous. Germline CDR1 and CDR2: KGHDR and SFDVKD. The CDR3 contains 13 residues. The V and J ends lost 10 bases and 4 bases respectively, with 12 bases between them. The CDR3 coding sequence is TGTGCCACACGACCCGGCAGCACCGGGGAGCTGTTTTTT. It specifies CATRPGSTGELFF.

The chain recombines TRBV6-2 or TRBV6-3 with TRBJ1-1, with D unclear. Trimming removed 8 bases at V and 0 bases at J, with 13 bases between. The CDR3 extends over 14 amino acids. CDR1 is MNHEY and CDR2 is SVGEGT in the germline V gene. CDR3 amino acids: CASEEPGMNTEAFF. Written as DNA, the CDR3 is TGTGCCAGCGAAGAGCCAGGCATGAACACTGAAGCTTTCTTT.

In its sample, this clonotype was seen a few times. The chain has TRBV7-8 and TRBJ2-4; a weak D match, TRBD1 (6 bases). This CDR3 contains 19 residues. Germline CDR1 reads SGHVS; CDR2 reads FQNEAQ. V dropped 4 bases and J dropped 0 bases, with 22 bases sitting between them. The CDR3: CASSSWTVYNEGAKNIQYF. DNA of the CDR3: TGTGCCAGCAGCTCTTGGACAGTCTATAACGAAGGAGCCAAAAACATTCAGTACTTC.

This clonotype was counted only a few times. The chain uses TRBV28 and TRBJ2-7, with 10 bases fitting TRBD1. Germline CDR1 is MDHEN and CDR2 is SYDVKM. The CDR3 totals 13 residues. V trimming: 2 bases; J trimming: 9 bases; junction bases outside the gene matches: 4. The DNA for the CDR3 is TGTGCCAGCAGTTTAGGGACAGGGGTGACGCAGTACTTC. It encodes CASSLGTGVTQYF.

This clonotype was detected many times. The CDR3 DNA reads TGTGCCAGCAGCAGACTGACTAGCGGGAGAGGCACAGATACGCAGTATTTT. Its protein product is CASSRLTSGRGTDTQYF. The V and J genes are TRBV21-1 and TRBJ2-3; the table's D gene call, TRBD2, was not cross checked with the DNA. TRBV21-1 is a pseudogene segment. This CDR3 has 17 amino acids.

In its sample, this clonotype was seen many times. The rearrangement joins TRBV6-1 to TRBJ1-2; no reliable D call. The CDR3 runs to 13 residues. V lost 11 bases and J lost 2, with 15 bases in between. From germline, CDR1 is MNHNS and CDR2 SASEGT. The CDR3 spells CASVSPGNYGYTF. The CDR3 DNA reads TGTGCCTCAGTGAGCCCCGGGAACTATGGCTACACCTTC.

V is TRBV5-1 and J is TRBJ1-1; 7 nucleotides match TRBD1. Looked up from germline, CDR1 is SGHRS and CDR2 is YFSETQ. Unmatched junction bases numbered 6, after V lost 4 bases and J lost 0 bases. The CDR3 runs to 15 residues. In DNA form, the CDR3 reads TGCGCCAGCAGCCCGTTACAGGGGATGAACACTGAAGCTTTCTTT. Protein sequence: CASSPLQGMNTEAFF. The whole variable domain, remainder taken from reference TRBV5-1 and TRBJ1-1, is KAGVTQTPRYLIKTRGQQVTLSCSPISGHRSVSWYQQTPGQGLQFLFEYFSETQRNKGNFPGRFSGRQFSNSRSEMNVSTLELGDSALYLCASSPLQGMNTEAFFGQGTRLTVV.

This clonotype showed up many times. The chain employs TRBV27 and TRBJ2-1, with TRBD2 matching 10 bases. From germline, CDR1 is MNHEY and CDR2 SMNVEV (reference sequence). The CDR3 runs to 15 residues. Unmatched junction bases numbered 5, after V lost 2 bases and J lost 7 bases. Here the CDR3 reads CASSLRLAGANEQFF. The DNA of the CDR3 is TGTGCCAGCAGTTTACGGCTAGCGGGAGCTAATGAGCAGTTCTTC.

The chain carries TRBV20-1 and TRBJ2-3, with 8 bases fitting TRBD2. This CDR3 comprises 12 residues. CDR1 is DFQATT and CDR2 is SNEGSKA in the germline V gene (reference sequence). This CDR3 is CRPGLGKDTQYF. CDR3 DNA sequence: TGCAGGCCGGGACTAGGAAAAGATACGCAGTATTTT.

CDR3 region: CASSQPSGRLSEQYF. The CDR3 nucleotides read TGTGCCAGCAGCCAGCCTAGCGGGAGGTTGAGCGAGCAGTACTTC. V and J are TRBV7-8 and TRBJ2-7; 11 positions agree with TRBD2. V dropped 5 bases and J dropped 6; count of bases not matched to a gene: 9. Germline V gene sequence: CDR1 SGHVS, CDR2 FQNEAQ. The CDR3 runs to 15 residues.

DNA of the CDR3: TGTGCCAGCAGCTGGGGGCAGGGCGCCTACGAGCAGTACTTC. Encoded protein: CASSWGQGAYEQYF. The chain recombines TRBV7-9 with TRBJ2-7; D is possibly TRBD1 (6 bases). CDR3 length: 14 amino acids. V lost 4 bases and J lost 2, with 12 bases in between. Germline-derived CDR1 and CDR2 are SEHNR and FQNEAQ (reference sequence).

This clonotype was seen only a few times. The rearrangement links TRBV28 to TRBJ1-4, with D maybe TRBD1 (6 bases). Trimming pared 7 bases from V and 0 bases from J, leaving 18 bases between. This CDR3 spans 17 amino acids. Germline-derived CDR1 and CDR2 are MDHEN and SYDVKM. Here the CDR3 DNA reads TGTGCCAGCACTGGGCCCCAGGGGAACCCAACTAATGAAAAACTGTTTTTT. Its protein is CASTGPQGNPTNEKLFF.

Of note for this clonotype: A read error may explain this, as a much larger clone is one base away. V usage is TRBV28 and J usage is TRBJ1-3; tentative D call: TRBD1 (5 bases). CDR1 is MDHEN, CDR2 SYDVKM, per germline. The CDR3 is made up of 16 amino acids. The CDR3 sequence: CASSLWQGISGNTTYF. For the CDR3, the DNA is TGTGCCAGCAGTTTATGGCAGGGAATCTCTGGAAACACCACATATTTT.

The rearrangement links TRBV6-1 to TRBJ1-5; TRBD1 matches 9 bases. CDR3 length equals 15 residues. V trimming: 6 bases; J trimming: 3 bases; junction bases outside the gene matches: 6. CDR1 is MNHNS and CDR2 is SASEGT in the germline V gene. CDR3 sequence reads: CASSPGTGFNQPQHF. DNA for the CDR3: TGTGCCAGCAGCCCAGGGACAGGGTTCAATCAGCCCCAGCATTTT.

This clonotype was counted ten times or more. CDR3 loop: CASSQERANNEQFF. The CDR3 region has the DNA TGCGCCAGCAGCCAGGAGCGGGCAAACAATGAGCAGTTCTTC. The chain has TRBV5-1 and TRBJ2-1, with D possibly being TRBD2 (6 bases). CDR1 is SGHRS and CDR2 is YFSETQ in the germline V gene. V was shortened by 4 bases and J by 5 bases, with 13 bases between the two germline ends. This CDR3 spans 14 amino acids.

This clonotype was found many times. The V and J genes are TRBV5-1 and TRBJ2-1; D is perhaps TRBD1 or TRBD2 (5 bases each). The CDR3 is 14 residues long. Germline lookup yields CDR1 SGHRS and CDR2 YFSETQ. V was shortened by 5 bases and J by 1 base, with 10 bases between the two germline ends. As DNA, the CDR3 is TGCGCCAGCAGGGGGGTTTTATCCTACAATGAGCAGTTCTTC. Its protein product is CASRGVLSYNEQFF. Variable domain in full (rest from reference TRBV5-1 and TRBJ2-1): KAGVTQTPRYLIKTRGQQVTLSCSPISGHRSVSWYQQTPGQGLQFLFEYFSETQRNKGNFPGRFSGRQFSNSRSEMNVSTLELGDSALYLCASRGVLSYNEQFFGPGTRLTVL.

The sample holds a few counts of this clonotype. J is TRBJ1-1 and V is TRBV28; perhaps TRBD1 as D (6 bases). Germline V gives CDR1 MDHEN, CDR2 SYDVKM. The CDR3 totals 15 residues. With 5 bases removed from V and 1 base from J, the gap between germline ends came to 14 bases. The CDR3 nucleotides are TGTGCCAGCAGTCCTACCGACAGGAAGAACACTGAAGCTTTCTTT. Translating gives CASSPTDRKNTEAFF.